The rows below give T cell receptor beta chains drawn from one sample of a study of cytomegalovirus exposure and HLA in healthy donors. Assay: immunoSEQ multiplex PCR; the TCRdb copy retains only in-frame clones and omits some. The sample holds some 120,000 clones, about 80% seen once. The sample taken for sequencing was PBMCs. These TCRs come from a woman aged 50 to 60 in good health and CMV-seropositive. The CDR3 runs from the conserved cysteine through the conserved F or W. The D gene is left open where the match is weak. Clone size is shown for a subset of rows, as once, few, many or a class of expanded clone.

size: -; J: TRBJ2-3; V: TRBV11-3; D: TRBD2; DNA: TGTGCCAGCAGCTTGGGGCTAGCGGGAGCGAGAGATACGCAGTATTTT; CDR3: CASSLGLAGARDTQYF
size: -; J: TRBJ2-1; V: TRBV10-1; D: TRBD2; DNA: TGCGCCAGCAGTCCGGGACTAGCACTATACAATGAGCAGTTCTTC; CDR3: CASSPGLALYNEQFF
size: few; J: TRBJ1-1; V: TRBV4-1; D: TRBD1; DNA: TGCGCCAGCAGCCATCCGGGACAGGGCCCCGAAGCTTTCTTT; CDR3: CASSHPGQGPEAFF
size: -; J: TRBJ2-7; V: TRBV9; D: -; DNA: TGTGCCAGCAGCGTCAGGGGTAGCTCCTACGAGCAGTACTTC; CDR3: CASSVRGSSYEQYF
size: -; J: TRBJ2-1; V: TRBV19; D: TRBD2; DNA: TGTGCCAGTAGTATAGGACTAGCGGGATATCATGAGCAGTTCTTC; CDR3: CASSIGLAGYHEQFF
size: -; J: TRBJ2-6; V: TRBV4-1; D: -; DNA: TGCGCCAGCAGCCAAATTCGGGGGTCTGGGGCCAACGTCCTGACTTTC; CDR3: CASSQIRGSGANVLTF
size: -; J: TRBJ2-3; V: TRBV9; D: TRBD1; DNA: TGTGCCAGCAGCCACGGGACAGGTGAACCAGATACGCAGTATTTT; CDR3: CASSHGTGEPDTQYF
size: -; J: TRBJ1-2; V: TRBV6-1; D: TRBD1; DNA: TGTGCCAGCCGGACAGGGTCTAACTATGGCTACACCTTC; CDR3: CASRTGSNYGYTF
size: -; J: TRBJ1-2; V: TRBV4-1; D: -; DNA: TGCGCCAGCAGGATGGTTGGAGGCTTGAATGGCTACACCTTC; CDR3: CASRMVGGLNGYTF
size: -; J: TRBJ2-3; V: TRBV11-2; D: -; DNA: TGTGCCAGCAGCTTAGCGTTTCCAGATACGCAGTATTTT; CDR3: CASSLAFPDTQYF
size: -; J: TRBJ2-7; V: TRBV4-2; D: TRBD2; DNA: TGTGCCAGCAGCCAAGAGGGAGGGCCCTCCTACGAGCAGTACTTC; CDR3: CASSQEGGPSYEQYF
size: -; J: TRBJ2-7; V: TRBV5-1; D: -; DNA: TGCGCCAGCAGCTTGGGGGCTAGCGAAGCATACGAGCAGTACTTC; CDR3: CASSLGASEAYEQYF
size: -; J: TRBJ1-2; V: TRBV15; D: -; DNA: TGTGCCACCAGCAGTCGGGGTGACTATGGCTACACCTTC; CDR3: CATSSRGDYGYTF
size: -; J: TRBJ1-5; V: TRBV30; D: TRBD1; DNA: TGTGCCTGGAGTCGACAGGGAGGCAATCAGCCCCAGCATTTT; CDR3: CAWSRQGGNQPQHF
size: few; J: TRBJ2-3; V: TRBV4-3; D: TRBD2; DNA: TGCGCCAGCAGCCAAGTAGCGGGGGGGCCAGATACGCAGTATTTT; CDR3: CASSQVAGGPDTQYF
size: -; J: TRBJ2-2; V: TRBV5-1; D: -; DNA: TGCGCCAGTAACGAGAGGTCAGGGGACACCGGGGAGCTGTTTTTT; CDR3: CASNERSGDTGELFF
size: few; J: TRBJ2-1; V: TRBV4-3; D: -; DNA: TGCGCCAGCAGCCAAGATCCCGAGGGTTCCTACAATGAGCAGTTCTTC; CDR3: CASSQDPEGSYNEQFF
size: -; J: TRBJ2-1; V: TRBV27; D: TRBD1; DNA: TGTGCCAGCAGATCCGCTCCGGGACAGAACTACAATGAGCAGTTCTTC; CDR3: CASRSAPGQNYNEQFF
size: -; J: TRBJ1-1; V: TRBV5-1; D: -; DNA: TGCGCCAGCAGACCTACAGGGTCATTCGGTGCAAACACTGAAGCTTTCTTT; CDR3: CASRPTGSFGANTEAFF
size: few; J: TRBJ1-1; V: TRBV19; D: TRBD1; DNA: TGTGCCAGTACCCCATACAGGGGTAACACTGAAGCTTTCTTT; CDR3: CASTPYRGNTEAFF
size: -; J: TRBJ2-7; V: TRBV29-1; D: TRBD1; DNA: TGCAGCGCTACCGGCCTCAGGGGGCGCCTTAGCTCCTACGAGCAGTACTTC; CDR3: CSATGLRGRLSSYEQYF
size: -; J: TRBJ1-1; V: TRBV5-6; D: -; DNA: TGTGCCAGCTCTATATTTGGGGGGAGTGAAGCTTTCTTT; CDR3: CASSIFGGSEAFF
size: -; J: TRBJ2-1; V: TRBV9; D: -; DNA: TGTGCCAGCAGCGTGGACAGTCAGAGCTACAATGAGCAGTTCTTC; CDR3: CASSVDSQSYNEQFF
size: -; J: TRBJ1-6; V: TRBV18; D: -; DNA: TGTGCCAGCTCACCTTCCGGTAACAGGGTGAATTCACCCCTCCACTTT; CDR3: CASSPSGNRVNSPLHF
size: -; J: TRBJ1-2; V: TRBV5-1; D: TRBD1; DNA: TGCGCCAGCAGCGGACAGGGAATGGGCTACACCTTC; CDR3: CASSGQGMGYTF
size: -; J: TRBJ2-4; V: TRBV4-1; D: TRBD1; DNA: TGCGCCAGCAGCCAAGGGGGGGGACAGGGGGCGAACATTCAGTACTTC; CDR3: CASSQGGGQGANIQYF
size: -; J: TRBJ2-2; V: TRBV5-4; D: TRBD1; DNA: TGTGCCAGCAGCCTCCCAGGGGGCTTAACCGGGGAGCTGTTTTTT; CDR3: CASSLPGGLTGELFF
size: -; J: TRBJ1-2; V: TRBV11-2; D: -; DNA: TGTGCCAGCAGCTTAGAGCCAGGGAACTATGGCTACACCTTC; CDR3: CASSLEPGNYGYTF
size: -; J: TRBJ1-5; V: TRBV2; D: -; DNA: TGTGCCAGCAGCCCACAGGGTCTTAGGCCCCAGCATTTT; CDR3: CASSPQGLRPQHF
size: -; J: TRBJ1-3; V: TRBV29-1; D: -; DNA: TGCAGCGTTGAGCGCAGGGGTTCAAGAAACACCATATATTTT; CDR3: CSVERRGSRNTIYF
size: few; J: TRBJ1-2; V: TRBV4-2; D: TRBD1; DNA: TGTGCCAGCAGCCAAGACCGACAGGGCGGCTACACCTTC; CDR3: CASSQDRQGGYTF
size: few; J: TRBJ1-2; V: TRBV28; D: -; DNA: TGTGCCAGCAGTTTGGGGAGATACTATGGCTACACCTTC; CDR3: CASSLGRYYGYTF
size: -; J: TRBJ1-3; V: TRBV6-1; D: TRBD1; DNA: TGTGCCAGCAGTGAAGCGACTGGGACAGGGATGAAGAGGGGTTTT; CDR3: CASSEATGTGMKRGF
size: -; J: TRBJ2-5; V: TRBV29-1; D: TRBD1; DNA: TGCAGCGGGACCTCAGGGGGCGCGGGTGCTACCCAGTACTTC; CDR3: CSGTSGGAGATQYF
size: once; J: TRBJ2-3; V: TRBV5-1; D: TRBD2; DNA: TGCGCCAGCAGCTACCCGCCCATAGCGGGAGGGCTTATAGATACGCAGTATTTT; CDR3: CASSYPPIAGGLIDTQYF
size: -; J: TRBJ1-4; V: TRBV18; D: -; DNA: TGTGCCAGCTCACCCAGAAGGGCGGGTGAAAAACTGTTTTTT; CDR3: CASSPRRAGEKLFF
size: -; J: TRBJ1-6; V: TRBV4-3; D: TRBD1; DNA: TGCGCCAGCAGCCAGGGGGACAGGGATAATTCACCCCTCCACTTT; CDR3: CASSQGDRDNSPLHF
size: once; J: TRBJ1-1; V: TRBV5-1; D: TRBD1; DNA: TGCGCCAGCACAGGGGGCGGCACTGAAGCTTTCTTT; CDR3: CASTGGGTEAFF
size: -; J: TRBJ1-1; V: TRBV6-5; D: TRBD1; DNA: TGTGCCAGCAGTTTCACCGGGACAGGATCCACTGAAGCTTTCTTT; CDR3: CASSFTGTGSTEAFF
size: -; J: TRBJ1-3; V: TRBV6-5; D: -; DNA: TGTGCCAGCAGCCGACAGGCCAACTCTGGAAACACCATATATTTT; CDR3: CASSRQANSGNTIYF
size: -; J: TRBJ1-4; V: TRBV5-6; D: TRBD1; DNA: TGTGCCAGCAGTCTGGACAGGAATAATGAAAAACTGTTTTTT; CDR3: CASSLDRNNEKLFF
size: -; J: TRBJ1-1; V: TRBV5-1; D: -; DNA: TGCGCCAGCAGCTTGGGAGTGGACACTGAAGCTTTCTTT; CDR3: CASSLGVDTEAFF
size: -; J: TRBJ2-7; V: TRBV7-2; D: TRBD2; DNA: TGTGCCAGCAGCAAAAACGAGCGGGGGATCTCCTACGAGCAGTACTTC; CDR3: CASSKNERGISYEQYF
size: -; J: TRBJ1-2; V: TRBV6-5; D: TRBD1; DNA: TGTGCCAGCAGTTTTTGGTCCGGGACAGTAAACTATGGCTACACCTTC; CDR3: CASSFWSGTVNYGYTF
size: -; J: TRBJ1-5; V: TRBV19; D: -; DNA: TGTGCCAGTAGTATATGGGCCGGGGGAGGCAATCAGCCCCAGCATTTT; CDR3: CASSIWAGGGNQPQHF
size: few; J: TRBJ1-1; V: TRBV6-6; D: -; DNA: TGTGCCAGCAGTTATAGCGTGAACACTGAAGCTTTCTTT; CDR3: CASSYSVNTEAFF
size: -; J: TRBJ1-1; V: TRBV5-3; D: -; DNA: TGTGCCAGACCAACTAAACCGGGGGGGAACACTGAAGCTTTCTTT; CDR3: CARPTKPGGNTEAFF
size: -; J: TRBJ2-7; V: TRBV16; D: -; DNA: TGTGCCAGCAGCCAATATCCAGGTGACAGGTCCTACGAGCAGTACTTC; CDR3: CASSQYPGDRSYEQYF
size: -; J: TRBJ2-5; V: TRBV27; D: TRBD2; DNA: TGTGCCAGCAGTTTAAGGCGGGGGGGTGGGGGAGAGACCCAGTACTTC; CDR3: CASSLRRGGGGETQYF
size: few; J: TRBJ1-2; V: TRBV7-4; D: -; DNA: TGTGCCAGCAGCTTAGACAGTCTGACCTATGGCTACACCTTC; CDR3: CASSLDSLTYGYTF
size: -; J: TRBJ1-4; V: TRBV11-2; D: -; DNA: TGTGCCAGCAGCTTAGTCCGAGGGGGAACTAATGAAAAACTGTTTTTT; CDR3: CASSLVRGGTNEKLFF
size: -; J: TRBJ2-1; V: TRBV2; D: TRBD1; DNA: TGTGCCAGCGGCCGAGGCGGACAGGGAAGGAATGAGCAGTTCTTC; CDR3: CASGRGGQGRNEQFF
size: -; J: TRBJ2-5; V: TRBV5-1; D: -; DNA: TGCGCCAGCAGCAAGGACTCCCGAGGGGAGACCCAGTACTTC; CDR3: CASSKDSRGETQYF
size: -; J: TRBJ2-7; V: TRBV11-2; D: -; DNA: TGTGCCAGCAGCTTAGATCGTAGCAGGGGAAACTACGAGCAGTACTTC; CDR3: CASSLDRSRGNYEQYF
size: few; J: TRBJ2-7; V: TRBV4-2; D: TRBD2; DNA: TGTGCCAGCAGCCAAGAGCCAGCGGGGGGCTACGAGCAGTACTTC; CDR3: CASSQEPAGGYEQYF
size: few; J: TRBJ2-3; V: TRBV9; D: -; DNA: TGTGCCAGCAGCGTCTATCCTAGCACAGATACGCAGTATTTT; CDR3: CASSVYPSTDTQYF
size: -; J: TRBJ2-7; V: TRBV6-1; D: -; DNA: TGTGCCAGCAGTGCGAAGAGATCGACTAGTGGATCTTACGAGCAGTACTTC; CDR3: CASSAKRSTSGSYEQYF